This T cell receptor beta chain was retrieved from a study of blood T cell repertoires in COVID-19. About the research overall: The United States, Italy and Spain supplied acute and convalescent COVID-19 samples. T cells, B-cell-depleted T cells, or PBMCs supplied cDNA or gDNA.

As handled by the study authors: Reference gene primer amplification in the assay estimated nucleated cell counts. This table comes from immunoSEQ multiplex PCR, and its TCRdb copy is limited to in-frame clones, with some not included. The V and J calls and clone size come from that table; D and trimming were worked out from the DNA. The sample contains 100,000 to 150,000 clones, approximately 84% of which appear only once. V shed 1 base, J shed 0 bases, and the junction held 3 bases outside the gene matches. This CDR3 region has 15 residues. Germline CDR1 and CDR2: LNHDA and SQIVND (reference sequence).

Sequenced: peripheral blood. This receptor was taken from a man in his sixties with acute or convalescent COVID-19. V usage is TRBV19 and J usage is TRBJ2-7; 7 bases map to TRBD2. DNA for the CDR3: TGTGCCAGTAGTATAGGGAGCGGGATCTCCTACGAGCAGTACTTC. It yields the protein CASSIGSGISYEQYF.